Reported below is one T cell receptor (beta chain). Based on its abundance in the sample, this clonotype is medium-sized (0.01 to 0.1%). No cognate antigen has been identified for it. There are no base qualities to consult, and no much larger clone falls within one base. The treatment or condition label of this sample denotes: live attenuated yellow fever vaccine strain. A standard Ficoll-Paque protocol was used to isolate PBMCs from peripheral blood. Dynabeads CD4 and CD8 positive selection kits were used to isolate the CD4 and CD8 T-cell fractions. TriZol was used to extract RNA from bulk PBMCs, CD4 and CD8 fractions, and dextramer-positive and dextramer-negative fractions. This entry comes from a study of T cells after yellow fever vaccination (dated by TCRdb to between 2017 and 2020). With regard to the full study: The SMART-Seq v4 Ultra Low Input RNA kit was used to prepare libraries from fractions with low cell numbers. To track T-cell clones before and after primary and booster YFV17D yellow fever vaccination, bulk TCR alpha and beta repertoires were sequenced longitudinally. Two healthy male donors, one aged 18 to 30 and one aged 30 to 40 years, were included in the cohort. Bulk PBMC replicates and cell subsets were isolated from blood drawn at multiple timepoints before and after both primary and secondary immunization.

TCR cDNA was made using 5'RACE template switching, a step that added a universal primer site and unique molecular identifiers. cDNA synthesis was primed from both the TCR alpha and TCR beta constant segments. Library amplification involved two PCR steps, and the second step added sample barcodes and sequencing adapters. Sequencing of libraries was done on Illumina HiSeq 2500 (2x100 bp) or NovaSeq (2x150 bp). As for the authors' bioinformatics: Demultiplexing of reads and collapsing into UMI consensus sequences were performed with MIGEC, and V(D)J alignment was carried out with MiXCR. Clonotypes responding to the vaccine were identified with edgeR on replicate PBMC samples, with the criteria of FDR below 0.01 and a log2 fold change above 5 up to day 15. CD4 or CD8 identity was assigned to each bulk clonotype according to whether the clonotype was present at higher abundance in the sequenced CD4 repertoire or the sequenced CD8 repertoire. In-frame beta chains were kept once TCRdb had trimmed the public reads at Q25 with fastp and called clones with MiXCR. CDR3 protein sequences are deduplicated, and each keeps its most common genes and DNA. These V and J calls are TCRdb output, not the study's own analysis. In this sample the table shows some 120,000 distinct CDR3 sequences, nearly 7.5% of which occur a single time. The ten top clones hold around 2.7% of the sample.

CDR1 and CDR2 are read off the germline V gene as SGHTA and FQGNSA. V was cut back by 0 bases and J by 2 bases, leaving a gap of 10 bases between them. From the cysteine through the phenylalanine, the CDR3 covers 15 amino acids. Only CDR3 DNA is held: 45 bases, read in frame from base 1. Overall study results and their limits: Computational filtering was required because FACS-sorted repertoires could contain abundant contaminating clonotypes from the bulk population. The secondary T-cell response was weaker than the primary response but faster, peaking on day 5 instead of day 15. A small fraction of clonotypes appeared in both the CD4 and CD8 compartments, likely as a result of convergent recombination. The study included only two donors, which limits how far the findings can be generalized. Most clones expanded after primary vaccination were re-detected after the booster (around 96% of CD4 and 88% of CD8), suggesting broad memory maintenance.

Material: CD4+ T cells sorted from PBMCs, obtained more than 8 days after the first yellow fever vaccination. The chain is made from TRBV7-2 and TRBJ2-5, with the D gene not confidently named. This TCR was sampled from a man between 18 and 35 years old who received the YFV17D yellow fever vaccine. Here the CDR3 is given as CASSLALVPQETQYF. The nucleotide sequence is given as TGTGCCAGCAGCTTAGCGCTAGTTCCTCAAGAGACCCAGTACTTC.